The T cell receptor beta chain under discussion was sequenced for a study of cytomegalovirus exposure and HLA in healthy donors. Whole-study results and caveats: The analysis excluded some indistinguishable V segments, including TRBV6-2 and TRBV6-3.

Regarding this clone: Its antigen is still unknown.

Primers included in the PCR were 60 Vbeta and 13 Jbeta primers. Using immunoSEQ multiplex PCR, the repertoire was profiled, and TCRdb retains in-frame clones only, with some absent. The sample includes just under 95,000 clones, more than 75% of them seen just once. V was shortened by 3 bases and J by 10 bases, with 7 bases between the two germline ends. Germline CDR1 is MNHEY and CDR2 is SMNVEV (reference sequence). The CDR3 is 11 amino acids. The chain carries TRBV27 and TRBJ2-1; no clear D. Sequenced: PBMCs. The receptor's source is a human donor in good health. As DNA, the CDR3 is TGTGCCAGCAGTTTTCGCGGAGAGCAGTTCTTC. This sequence encodes CASSFRGEQFF.